The present T cell receptor beta chain was sequenced within a study of OX40 agonist ivuxolimab in advanced cancers. As for the study in general: The study enrolled dose-escalation patients with hepatocellular carcinoma, melanoma, renal cell or head and neck cancer. One patient with hepatocellular carcinoma and two with cutaneous melanoma, three in all, had partial responses.

This table comes from immunoSEQ multiplex PCR, and its TCRdb copy is limited to in-frame clones, with some not included. The sample shows 80,000 to 100,000 clones, about 92% of them seen only once. Whole-study results and caveats: CD8+ T cells showed, on average, more clonal expansion than CD4+ cells.

This clone appeared a single time. Its antigen is currently unknown. An end of the junction differs from the germline gene, which may be a read error. The CDR3 runs 13 residues. Per the germline V gene, CDR1 is SSHAT and CDR2 is FNYEAQ (reference sequence). The gene calls are TRBV7-7 and TRBJ1-5; 8 nucleotides line up with TRBD1. The origin of this receptor is an adult with an advanced solid tumor such as melanoma, head and neck, liver or kidney cancer. This specimen consisted of CD4+ or CD8+ T cells sorted from blood, obtained in a trial of the OX40 agonist ivuxolimab. As DNA, the CDR3 is TGTGCTAGCAGCTTAGACAGGGGTCAGCCCCAGCATTTT. This translates into CASSLDRGQPQHF.